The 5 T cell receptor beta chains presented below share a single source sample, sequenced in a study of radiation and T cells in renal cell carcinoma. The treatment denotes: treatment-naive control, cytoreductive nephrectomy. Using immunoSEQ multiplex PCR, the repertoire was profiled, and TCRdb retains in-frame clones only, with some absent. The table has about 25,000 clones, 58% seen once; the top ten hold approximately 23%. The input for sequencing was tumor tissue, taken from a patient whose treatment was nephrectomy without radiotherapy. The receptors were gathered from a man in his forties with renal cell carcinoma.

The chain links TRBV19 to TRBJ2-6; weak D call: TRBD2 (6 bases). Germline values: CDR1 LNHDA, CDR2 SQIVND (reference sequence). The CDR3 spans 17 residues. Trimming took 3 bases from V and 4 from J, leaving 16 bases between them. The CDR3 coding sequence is TGTGCCAGTAGTATTGGATTCGGGGACTCCGGGGCCAACGTCCTGACTTTC. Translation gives CASSIGFGDSGANVLTF.

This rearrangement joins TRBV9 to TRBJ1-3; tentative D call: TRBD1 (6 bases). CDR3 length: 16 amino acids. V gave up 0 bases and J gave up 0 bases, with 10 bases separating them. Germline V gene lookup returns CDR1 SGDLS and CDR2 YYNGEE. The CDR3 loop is CASSVGGAFSGNTIYF. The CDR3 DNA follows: TGTGCCAGCAGCGTAGGGGGGGCCTTCTCTGGAAACACCATATATTTT.

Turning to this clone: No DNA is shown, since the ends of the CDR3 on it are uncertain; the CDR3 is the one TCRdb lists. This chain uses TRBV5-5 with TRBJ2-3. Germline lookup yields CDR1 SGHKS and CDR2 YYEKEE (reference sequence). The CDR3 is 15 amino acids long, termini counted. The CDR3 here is CASSLDFRGLDTQYF.

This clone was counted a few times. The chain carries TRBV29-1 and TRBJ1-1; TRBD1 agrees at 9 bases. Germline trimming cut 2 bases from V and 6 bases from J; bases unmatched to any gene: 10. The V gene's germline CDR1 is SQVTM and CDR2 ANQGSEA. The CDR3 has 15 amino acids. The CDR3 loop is CSVELSPGTGSEAFF. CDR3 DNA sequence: TGCAGCGTTGAATTAAGCCCCGGGACAGGGTCTGAAGCTTTCTTT.

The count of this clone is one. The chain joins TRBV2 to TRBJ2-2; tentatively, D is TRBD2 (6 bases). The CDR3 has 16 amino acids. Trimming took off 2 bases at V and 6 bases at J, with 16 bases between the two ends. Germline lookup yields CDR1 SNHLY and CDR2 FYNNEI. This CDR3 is CASSEFHPRESGELFF. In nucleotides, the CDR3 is TGTGCCAGCAGTGAATTCCACCCCCGGGAGTCCGGGGAGCTGTTTTTT.